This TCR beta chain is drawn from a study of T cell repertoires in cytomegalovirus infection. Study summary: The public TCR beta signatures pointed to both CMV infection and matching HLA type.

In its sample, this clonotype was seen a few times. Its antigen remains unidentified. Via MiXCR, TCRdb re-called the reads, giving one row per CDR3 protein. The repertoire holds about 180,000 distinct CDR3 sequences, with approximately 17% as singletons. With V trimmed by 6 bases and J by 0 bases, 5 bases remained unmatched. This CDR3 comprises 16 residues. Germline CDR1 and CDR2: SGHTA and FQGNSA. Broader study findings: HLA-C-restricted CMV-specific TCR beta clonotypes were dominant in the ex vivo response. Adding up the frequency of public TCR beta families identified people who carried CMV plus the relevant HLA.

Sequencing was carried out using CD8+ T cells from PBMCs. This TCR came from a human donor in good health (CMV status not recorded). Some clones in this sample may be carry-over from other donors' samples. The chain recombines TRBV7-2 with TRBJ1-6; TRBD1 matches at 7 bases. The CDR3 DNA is TGTGCCAGCAGATCAAGGGACAGCTCCTATAATTCACCCCTCCACTTT. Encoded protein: CASRSRDSSYNSPLHF.